The text below deals with one T cell receptor (beta chain). These data are taken from a study of blood T cell repertoires in COVID-19. Study information: Acute and convalescent COVID-19 samples came from the United States, Italy and Spain. PBMCs, B-cell-depleted T cells, or T cells were the source of the cDNA or gDNA that made up the material.

Germline values: CDR1 SEHNR, CDR2 FQNEAQ (reference sequence). The CDR3 is 16 residues long. V was shortened by 1 base and J by 10 bases, with 19 bases between the two germline ends. Authors' data handling: Amplification from reference gene primers served as the basis for estimated nucleated cell counts. The method was immunoSEQ multiplex PCR; TCRdb's version includes in-frame clones alone and lacks a portion of them. D and trimming were read from the DNA, whereas the V and J calls and clone size are those reported in that table. The data show some 330,000 clones, around 92% seen once. The Seattle patients, enrolled during active infection, were followed longitudinally.

The receptor was derived from a woman in her twenties or thirties with COVID-19, enrolled during active disease. This chain uses TRBV7-9 with TRBJ1-4, with D perhaps matching TRBD1 (6 bases). Sequenced sample: peripheral blood. The CDR3 loop reads CASSLGGTAGEGKLFF. The DNA of the CDR3 is TGTGCCAGCAGCTTAGGAGGGACGGCAGGGGAGGGAAAACTGTTTTTT.